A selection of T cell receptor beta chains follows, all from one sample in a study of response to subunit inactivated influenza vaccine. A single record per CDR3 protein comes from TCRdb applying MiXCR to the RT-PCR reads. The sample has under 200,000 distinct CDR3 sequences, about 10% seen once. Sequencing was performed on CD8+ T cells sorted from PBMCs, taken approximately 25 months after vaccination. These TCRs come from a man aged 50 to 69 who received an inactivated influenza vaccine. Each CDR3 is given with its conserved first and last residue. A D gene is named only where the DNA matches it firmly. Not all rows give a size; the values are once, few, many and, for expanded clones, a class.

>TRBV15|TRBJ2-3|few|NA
TGTGCCACCAGCAGAGAGTCCGGCACAGATACGCAGTATTTT
CATSRESGTDTQYF
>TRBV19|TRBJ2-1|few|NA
TGTGCCAGTAGTATAGGACAGACTCCCTACAATGAGCAGTTCTTC
CASSIGQTPYNEQFF
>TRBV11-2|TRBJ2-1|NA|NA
TGTGCCAGCAGCTTAGTACTAAACAATGAGCAGTTCTTC
CASSLVLNNEQFF
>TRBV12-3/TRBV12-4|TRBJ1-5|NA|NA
TGTGCCAGCACTCAGGGAGTTGGTCAGCCCCAGCATTTT
CASTQGVGQPQHF
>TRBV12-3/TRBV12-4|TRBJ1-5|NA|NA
TGTGCCAGCAGTTCCGGGGATTATCAGCCCCAGCATTTT
CASSSGDYQPQHF
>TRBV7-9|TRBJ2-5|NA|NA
TGTGCCAGCAGCGTGTTGGAGACCCAGTACTTC
CASSVLETQYF
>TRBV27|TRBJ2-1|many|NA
TGTGCCAGCAGTTTCTACTCCAGCTCCTACAATGAGCAGTTCTTC
CASSFYSSSYNEQFF
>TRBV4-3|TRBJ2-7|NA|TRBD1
TGCGCCAGCAGCGAGGACAGGGGCTCCTACGAGCAGTACTTC
CASSEDRGSYEQYF
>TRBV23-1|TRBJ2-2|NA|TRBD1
TGCGCCAGCCTGACCCCGCAGGGGGCGGGGAACACCGGGGAGCTGTTTTTT
CASLTPQGAGNTGELFF
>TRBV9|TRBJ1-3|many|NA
TGTGCCAGCAGCGTAGAGGGAGCGACTGGAAACACCATATATTTT
CASSVEGATGNTIYF
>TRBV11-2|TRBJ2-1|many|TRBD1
TGTGCCAGCAGCTTACGAGGGGACAGGGTTTTGGGGGCCCCCTACAATGAGCAGTTCTTC
CASSLRGDRVLGAPYNEQFF
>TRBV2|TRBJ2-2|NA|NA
TGTGCCAGCAGTGAGGGTGTGGGCGTGACCGGGGAGCTGTTTTTT
CASSEGVGVTGELFF
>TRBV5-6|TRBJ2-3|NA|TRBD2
TGTGCCAGCAGCTTTACGGTAGCGGGGGCCCCCCAGTATTTT
CASSFTVAGAPQYF
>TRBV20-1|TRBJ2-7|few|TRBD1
TGCAGTGCTACCGGGACAGAGAATTACGAGCAGTACTTC
CSATGTENYEQYF
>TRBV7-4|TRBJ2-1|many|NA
TGTGCCAGCCCCAAGGGGGGGATTTACAATGAGCAGTTCTTC
CASPKGGIYNEQFF
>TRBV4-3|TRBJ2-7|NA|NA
TGCGCCAGCAGCCAAGGGACAGACTTCTACGAGCAGTACTTC
CASSQGTDFYEQYF
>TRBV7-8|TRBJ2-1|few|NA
TGTGCCAGCAGCCATTCAGTTTACAATGAGCAGTTCTTC
CASSHSVYNEQFF
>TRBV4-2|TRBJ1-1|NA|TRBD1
TGTGCCAGCAGCGGACAGACAGGGGTAGAAGCTTTCTTT
CASSGQTGVEAFF